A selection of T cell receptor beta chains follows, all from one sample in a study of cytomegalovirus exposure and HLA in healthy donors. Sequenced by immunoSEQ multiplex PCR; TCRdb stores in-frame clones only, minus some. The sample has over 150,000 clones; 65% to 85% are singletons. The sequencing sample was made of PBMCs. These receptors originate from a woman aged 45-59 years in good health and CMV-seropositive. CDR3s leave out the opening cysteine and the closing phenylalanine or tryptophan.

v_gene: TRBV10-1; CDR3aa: ASSVRGGGSNQPQH
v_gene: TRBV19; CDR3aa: ASRPRPLWTGEETQY
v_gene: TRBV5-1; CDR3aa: ASSLVAGSYNEQF
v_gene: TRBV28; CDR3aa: ASSISYEQY
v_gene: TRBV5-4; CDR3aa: ASSRTPLAGYTDTQY
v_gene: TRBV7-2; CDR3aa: ASSLVGGPNEQF
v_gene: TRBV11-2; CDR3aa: ASSSNPGANYGYT
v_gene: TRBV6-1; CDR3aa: ASSESGVDGYT
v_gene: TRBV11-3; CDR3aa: ASSLETTGNGYT
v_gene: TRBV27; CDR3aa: ASSPGQGALLRNGYT
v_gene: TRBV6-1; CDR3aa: ASLPMGRQETQY
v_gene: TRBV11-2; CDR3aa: ASSLGLAGGADTQY
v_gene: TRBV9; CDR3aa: ASSVGRLAGGRRDTQY
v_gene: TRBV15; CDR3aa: ATSRFTASGDYT
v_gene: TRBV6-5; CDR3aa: ATRDRGADYGYT
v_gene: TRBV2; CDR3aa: ASWSGHGYT
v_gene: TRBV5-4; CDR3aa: ASSSGQGWADTQY
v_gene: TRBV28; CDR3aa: ASSFWGLGLNSYNEQF
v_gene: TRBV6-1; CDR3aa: ASSEARRGLQPQH
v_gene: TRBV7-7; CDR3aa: ASSSSGEDEQY
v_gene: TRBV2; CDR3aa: ASRPTDSNTGELF
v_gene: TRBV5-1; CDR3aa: ASSALAGGTDTQY
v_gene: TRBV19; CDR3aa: ASKSGTGGLGGYT
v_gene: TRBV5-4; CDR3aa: ASSLTGTGFDTQY
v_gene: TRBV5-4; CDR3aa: ASSQDYRAFESEKLF
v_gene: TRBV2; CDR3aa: ASSELAGSYNEQF
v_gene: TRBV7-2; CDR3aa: ASSLRGLGSYEQY
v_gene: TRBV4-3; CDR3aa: ASSLYLLGRGRTEAF
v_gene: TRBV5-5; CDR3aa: ASSSAASSDEQY
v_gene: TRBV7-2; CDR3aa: ASSLPTGGTEAF
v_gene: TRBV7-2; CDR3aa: ASSPSRVQETQY
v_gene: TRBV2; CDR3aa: ASRFFQGSSPLH
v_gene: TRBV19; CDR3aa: ASSALRTGGGGAF